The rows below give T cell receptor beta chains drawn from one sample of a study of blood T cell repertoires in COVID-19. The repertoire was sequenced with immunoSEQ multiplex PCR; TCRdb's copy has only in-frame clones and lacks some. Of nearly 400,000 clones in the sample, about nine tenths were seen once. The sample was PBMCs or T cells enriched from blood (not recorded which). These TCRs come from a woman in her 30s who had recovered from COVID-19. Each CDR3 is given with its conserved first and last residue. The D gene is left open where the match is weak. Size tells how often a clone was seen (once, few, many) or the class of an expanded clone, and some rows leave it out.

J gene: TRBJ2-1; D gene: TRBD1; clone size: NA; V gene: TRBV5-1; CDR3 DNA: TGCGCCAGCAGCTTGGGGGGTACCGGGACAGGGCTCAATGAGCAGTTCTTC; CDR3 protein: CASSLGGTGTGLNEQFF
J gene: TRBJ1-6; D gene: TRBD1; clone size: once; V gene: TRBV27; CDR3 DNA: TGTGCCAGCAGACTTACAGGGGTGGCATTTAATTCACCCCTCCACTTT; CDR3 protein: CASRLTGVAFNSPLHF
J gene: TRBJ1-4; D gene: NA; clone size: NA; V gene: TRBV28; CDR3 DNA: TGTGCCAGCAGTGAGGCGGGGGGGGATGAAAAACTGTTTTTT; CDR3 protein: CASSEAGGDEKLFF
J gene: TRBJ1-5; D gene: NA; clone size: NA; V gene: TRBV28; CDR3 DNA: TGTGCCAGCAGTACAGGTACCTGGAATCAGCCCCAGCATTTT; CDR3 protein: CASSTGTWNQPQHF
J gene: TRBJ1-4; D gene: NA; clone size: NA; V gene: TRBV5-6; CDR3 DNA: TGTGCCAGCAGCTTGTTATCCCCCGTTTATGAAAAACTGTTTTTT; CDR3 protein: CASSLLSPVYEKLFF
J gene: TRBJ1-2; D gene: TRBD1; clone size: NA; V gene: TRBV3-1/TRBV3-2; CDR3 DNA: TGTGCCAGCAGCCAAGGGACAGGGCCCTATGGCTACACCTTC; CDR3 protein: CASSQGTGPYGYTF
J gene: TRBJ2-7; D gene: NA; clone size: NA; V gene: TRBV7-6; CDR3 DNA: TGTGCCAGCAGCTTAGCACCCTCGTCGGACTCCTACGAGCAATACTTC; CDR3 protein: CASSLAPSSDSYEQYF
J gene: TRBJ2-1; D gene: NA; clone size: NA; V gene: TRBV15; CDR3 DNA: TGTGCCACCAGCAGAGAAATCCTTGGCGCGGGGAACAATGAGCAGTTCTTC; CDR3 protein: CATSREILGAGNNEQFF
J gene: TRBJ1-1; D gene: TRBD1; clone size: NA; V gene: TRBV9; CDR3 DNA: TGTGCCAGCAGCGTAAGAGGGACAGGGACTGAAGCTTTCTTT; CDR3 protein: CASSVRGTGTEAFF
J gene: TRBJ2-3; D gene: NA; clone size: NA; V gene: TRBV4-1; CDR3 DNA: TGCGCCAGCAGCCAACAGAGACTACTGGGAACAGATACGCAGTATTTT; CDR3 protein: CASSQQRLLGTDTQYF
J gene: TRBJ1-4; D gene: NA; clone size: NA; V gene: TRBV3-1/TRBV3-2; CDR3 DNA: TGTGCCAGCAGCCAAGATGTGGCAGAAAATGAAAAACTGTTTTTT; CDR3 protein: CASSQDVAENEKLFF
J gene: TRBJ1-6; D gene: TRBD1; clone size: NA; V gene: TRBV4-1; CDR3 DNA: TGCGCCAGCAGCCAAGAAGAGGGACAGAGGAATTCACCCCTCCACTTT; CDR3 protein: CASSQEEGQRNSPLHF
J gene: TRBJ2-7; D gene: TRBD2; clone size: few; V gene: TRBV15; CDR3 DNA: TGTGCCACCAGCGCCAATGTAGGACTAGCGGTTCGAGGGCAGTACTTC; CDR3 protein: CATSANVGLAVRGQYF
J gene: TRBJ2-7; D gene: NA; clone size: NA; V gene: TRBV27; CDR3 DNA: TGTGCCACCTCTACCCCCTACGAGCAGTACTTC; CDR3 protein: CATSTPYEQYF
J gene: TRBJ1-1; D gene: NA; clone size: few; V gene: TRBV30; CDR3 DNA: TGTGCCTGGAGTGTACGGTATGAGAACACTGAAGCTTTCTTT; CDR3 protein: CAWSVRYENTEAFF
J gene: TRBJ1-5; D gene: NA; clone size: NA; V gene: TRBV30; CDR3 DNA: TGTGCCTGGAGTCGACAGCTAGATCAGCCCCAGCATTTT; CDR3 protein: CAWSRQLDQPQHF
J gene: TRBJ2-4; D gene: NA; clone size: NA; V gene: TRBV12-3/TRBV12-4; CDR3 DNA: TGTGCCAGCAGAGCACAGGGAATCAACATTCAGTACTTC; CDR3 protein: CASRAQGINIQYF
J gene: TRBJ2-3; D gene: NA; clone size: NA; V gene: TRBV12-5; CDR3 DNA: TGTGCTAGTGTAAAAAACGGGGGTCCTGGAGGAGATACGCAGTATTTT; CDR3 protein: CASVKNGGPGGDTQYF
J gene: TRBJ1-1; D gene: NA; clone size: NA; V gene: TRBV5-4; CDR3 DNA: TGTGCCAGCAGCCGTGCGCAAGCAACCACTGAAGCTTTCTTT; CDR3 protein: CASSRAQATTEAFF
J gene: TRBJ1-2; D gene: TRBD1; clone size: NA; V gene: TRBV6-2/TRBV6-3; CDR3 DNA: TGTGCCAGCAGCCCCGGGACAGGAAACACCTTC; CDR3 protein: CASSPGTGNTF
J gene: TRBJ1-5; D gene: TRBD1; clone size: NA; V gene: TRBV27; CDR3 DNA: TGTGCCAGCCGGACAGGGAACAATCAGCCCCAGCATTTT; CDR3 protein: CASRTGNNQPQHF
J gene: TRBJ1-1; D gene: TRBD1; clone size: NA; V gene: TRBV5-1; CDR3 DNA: TGCGCCAGCAGCCGGCGACAGGGTTTCACTGAAGCTTTCTTT; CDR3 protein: CASSRRQGFTEAFF
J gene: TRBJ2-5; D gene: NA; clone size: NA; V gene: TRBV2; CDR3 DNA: TGTGCCAGCAACCCGGGGGAAACCCAGTACTTC; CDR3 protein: CASNPGETQYF
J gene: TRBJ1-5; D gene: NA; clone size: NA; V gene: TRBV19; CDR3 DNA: TGTGCCAGTAGTTCCACAGGGATCTATAGCAATCAGCCCCAGCATTTT; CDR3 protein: CASSSTGIYSNQPQHF
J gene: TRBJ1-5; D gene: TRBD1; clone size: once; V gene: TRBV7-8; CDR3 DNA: TGTGCCAGCAGCCCCCCGCCCGGACAGGCCCTCAATCAGCCCCAGCATTTT; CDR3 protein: CASSPPPGQALNQPQHF
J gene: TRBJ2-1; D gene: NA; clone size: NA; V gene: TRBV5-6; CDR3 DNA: TGTGCCAGCAGCTTGCCTCTAGGGCGGGGAGTCAATGAGCAGTTCTTC; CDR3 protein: CASSLPLGRGVNEQFF
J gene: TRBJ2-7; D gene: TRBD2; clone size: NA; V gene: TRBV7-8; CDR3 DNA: TGTGCCAGCAGCCCGGGGGGAGCTAGCGGGAGGGCCGAGCAGTACTTC; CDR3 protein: CASSPGGASGRAEQYF
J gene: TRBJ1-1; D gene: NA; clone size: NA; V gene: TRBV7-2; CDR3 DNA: TGTGCCAGCAGGGTACAGGCTCTTGAAGCTTTCTTT; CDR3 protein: CASRVQALEAFF
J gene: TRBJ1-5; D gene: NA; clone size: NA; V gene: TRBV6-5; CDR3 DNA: TGTGCCAGCAGTTACTCGTACGGAGAAACTCAGCCCCAGCATTTT; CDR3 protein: CASSYSYGETQPQHF
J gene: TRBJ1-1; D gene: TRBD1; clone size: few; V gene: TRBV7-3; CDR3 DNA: TGTGCCAGCAGCTTAACGGGCGGGACAGGGAACACTGAAGCTTTCTTT; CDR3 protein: CASSLTGGTGNTEAFF
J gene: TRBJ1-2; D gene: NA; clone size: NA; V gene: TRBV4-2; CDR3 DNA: TGTGCCAGCAGCCAAGTAAAGATTGACACCACCTATGGCTACACCTTC; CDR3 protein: CASSQVKIDTTYGYTF
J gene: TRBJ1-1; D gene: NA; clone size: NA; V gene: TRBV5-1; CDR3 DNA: TGCGCCAGCAGCTTGGCCGACACTTGGAACACTGAAGCTTTCTTT; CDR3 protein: CASSLADTWNTEAFF
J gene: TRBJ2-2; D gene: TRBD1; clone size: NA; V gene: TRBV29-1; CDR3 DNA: TGCAGCGTACAGCCGGGACAGGGTAAAATTGGGGAGCTGTTTTTT; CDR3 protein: CSVQPGQGKIGELFF
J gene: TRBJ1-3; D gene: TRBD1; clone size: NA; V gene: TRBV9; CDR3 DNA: TGTGCCAGCAGCTGGAATGGACAGGGCGGAAACACCATATATTTT; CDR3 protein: CASSWNGQGGNTIYF
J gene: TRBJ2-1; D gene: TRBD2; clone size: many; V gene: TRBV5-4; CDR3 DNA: TGTGCCAGCAGCTATCTAGCGGGACGGAATGAGCAGTTCTTC; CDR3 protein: CASSYLAGRNEQFF
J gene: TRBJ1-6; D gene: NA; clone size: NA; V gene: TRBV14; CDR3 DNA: TGTGCCTCCTCCTTGGGGGGAAGGGGCTCCTATAATTCACCCCTCCACTTT; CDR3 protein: CASSLGGRGSYNSPLHF
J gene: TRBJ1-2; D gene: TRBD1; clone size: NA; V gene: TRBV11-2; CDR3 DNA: TGTGCCAGCAGCGCTGCTACAGGGGGAGACTATGGCTACACCTTC; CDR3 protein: CASSAATGGDYGYTF
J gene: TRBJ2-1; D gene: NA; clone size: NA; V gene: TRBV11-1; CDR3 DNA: TGTGCCAGCAGCTTAGGGGGCGCGGCAGGTGAGCAGTTCTTC; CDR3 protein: CASSLGGAAGEQFF
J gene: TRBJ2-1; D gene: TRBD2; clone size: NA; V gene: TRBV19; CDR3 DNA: TGTGCCAGTACCCCCCAGGTCGGTAGCGGGGGGGCGGGCGAGCAGTTCTTC; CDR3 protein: CASTPQVGSGGAGEQFF
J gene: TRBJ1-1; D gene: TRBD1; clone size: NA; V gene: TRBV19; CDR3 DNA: TGTGCCAGTAGTAATCGGGACAGGGTTTCCACTGAAGCTTTCTTT; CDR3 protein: CASSNRDRVSTEAFF
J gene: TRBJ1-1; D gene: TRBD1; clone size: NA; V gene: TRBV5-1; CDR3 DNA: TGCGCCAGCAGCTTCACACGACCGGGACAGGGCACTGAAGCTTTCTTT; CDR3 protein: CASSFTRPGQGTEAFF
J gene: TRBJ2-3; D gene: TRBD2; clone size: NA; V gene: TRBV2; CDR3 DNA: TGTGCCAGCAGTCGGGAGGGTTTGGGCACAGATACGCAGTATTTT; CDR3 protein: CASSREGLGTDTQYF
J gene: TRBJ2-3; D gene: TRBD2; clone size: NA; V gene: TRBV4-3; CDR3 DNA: TGCGCCAGCAGCCGGACTAGCGGGGTCCTCACGCAGTATTTT; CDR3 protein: CASSRTSGVLTQYF
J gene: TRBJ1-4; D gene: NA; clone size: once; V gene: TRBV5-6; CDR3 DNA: TGTGCCAGCAGCCCCGGTGGGCAGAAAAAACTGTTTTTT; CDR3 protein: CASSPGGQKKLFF
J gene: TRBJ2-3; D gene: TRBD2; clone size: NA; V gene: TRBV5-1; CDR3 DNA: TGCGCCAGCAGCCAACCGACGGGGGGGACAGATACGCAGTATTTT; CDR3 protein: CASSQPTGGTDTQYF
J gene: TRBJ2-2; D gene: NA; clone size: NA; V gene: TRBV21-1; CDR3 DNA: TGTGCCACCAACAGAAACACCGGGGAGCTGTTTTTT; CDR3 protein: CATNRNTGELFF
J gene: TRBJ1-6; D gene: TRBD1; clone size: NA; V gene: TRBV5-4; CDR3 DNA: TGTGCCAGCAGCCCGAGGCAGGGGGACAATTCACCCCTCCACTTT; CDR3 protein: CASSPRQGDNSPLHF
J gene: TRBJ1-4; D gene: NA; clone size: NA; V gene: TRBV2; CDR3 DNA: TGTGCCAGCAGTGAGGCCAGGGGATACGAAAAACTGTTTTTT; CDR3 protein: CASSEARGYEKLFF
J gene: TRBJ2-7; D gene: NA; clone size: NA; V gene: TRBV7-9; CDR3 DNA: TGTGCCAGCAGCTTTTTAGAATTGGAGCAGTACTTC; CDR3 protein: CASSFLELEQYF
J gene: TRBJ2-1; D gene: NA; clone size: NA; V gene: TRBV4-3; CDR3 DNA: TGCGCCAGCAGTAATTCTCGGGATTACAATGAGCAGTTCTTC; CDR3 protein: CASSNSRDYNEQFF
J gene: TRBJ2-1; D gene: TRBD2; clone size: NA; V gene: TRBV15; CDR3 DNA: TGTGCCACCAGCAGAGACGGGGTGACTAGCGGGAGACCCAATGAGCAGTTCTTC; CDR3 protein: CATSRDGVTSGRPNEQFF
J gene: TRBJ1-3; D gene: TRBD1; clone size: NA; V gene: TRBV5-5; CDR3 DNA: TGTGCCAGCAGCTCTACAGGGGCTGGAAACACCATATATTTT; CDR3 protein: CASSSTGAGNTIYF
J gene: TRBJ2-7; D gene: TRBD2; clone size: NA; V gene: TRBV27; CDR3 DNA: TGTGCCAGCAAGGGCGGGAGGTTTCGCGAGCAGTACTTC; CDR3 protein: CASKGGRFREQYF
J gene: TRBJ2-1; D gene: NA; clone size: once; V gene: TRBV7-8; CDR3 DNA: TGTGCCAGCAGCTTAGGCGGGACCAATGAGCAGTTCTTC; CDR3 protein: CASSLGGTNEQFF
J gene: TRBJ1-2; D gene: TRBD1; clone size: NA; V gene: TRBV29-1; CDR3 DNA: TGCAGCGTTCCCAACGGGCAGGGGGCGACGAGCTATGGCTACACCTTC; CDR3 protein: CSVPNGQGATSYGYTF
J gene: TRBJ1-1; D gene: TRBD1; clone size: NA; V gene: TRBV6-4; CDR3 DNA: TGTGCCAGCAGAGAGACAGGGGACACTGAAGCTTTCTTT; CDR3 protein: CASRETGDTEAFF
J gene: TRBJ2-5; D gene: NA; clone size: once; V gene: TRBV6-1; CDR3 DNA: TGTGCCAGCAGTTTACGATCAGAAGAGACCCAGTACTTC; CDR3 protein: CASSLRSEETQYF
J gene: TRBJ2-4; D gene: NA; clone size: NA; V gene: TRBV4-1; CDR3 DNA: TGCGCCAGCAGCCAAGACGAGTTGCCGCGGCCACCCAAAAACATTCAGTACTTC; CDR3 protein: CASSQDELPRPPKNIQYF